These T cell receptor beta chains were read from a single sample in a study of neoadjuvant anti-PD-1 for oral cavity cancer. This table comes from immunoSEQ multiplex PCR, and its TCRdb copy is limited to in-frame clones, with some not included. The sample shows about 68,000 clones, about 85% of them seen only once. The specimen comprised PBMCs, sampled after nivolumab (anti-PD-1) treatment. Receptors originate from a person aged 35 to 85 with oral cavity squamous cell carcinoma. Each CDR3 is given with its conserved first and last residue. The D gene is left open where the match is weak. The size field is filled for only some rows; it gives once, few, many or a size class.

clone_size: .; d_call: TRBD1; v_call: TRBV6-5; j_call: TRBJ2-7; cdr3_nt: TGTGCCAGCAGTTCGGGACAGGGAGGCGAGCAGTACTTC; cdr3_aa: CASSSGQGGEQYF
clone_size: .; d_call: .; v_call: TRBV2; j_call: TRBJ2-6; cdr3_nt: TGTGCCAGCCATGGTTTCTCTGGGGCCAACGTCCTGACTTTC; cdr3_aa: CASHGFSGANVLTF
clone_size: few; d_call: TRBD2; v_call: TRBV14; j_call: TRBJ2-7; cdr3_nt: TGTGCCAGCAGCCAAGGTCTAGCGGGAGGCCCTGCATACTTC; cdr3_aa: CASSQGLAGGPAYF
clone_size: .; d_call: TRBD2; v_call: TRBV30; j_call: TRBJ2-3; cdr3_nt: TGTGCCTGTCAACTAGCGGGAGGGCGGTATACGCAGTATTTT; cdr3_aa: CACQLAGGRYTQYF
clone_size: .; d_call: .; v_call: TRBV19; j_call: TRBJ2-1; cdr3_nt: TGTGCCAGTAGTCTCCAATATGACAGTGATGAGCAGTTCTTC; cdr3_aa: CASSLQYDSDEQFF
clone_size: .; d_call: .; v_call: TRBV6-5; j_call: TRBJ1-4; cdr3_nt: TGTGCCAGCGCCAGTCCAAAGCTGGGTGAAAAACTGTTTTTT; cdr3_aa: CASASPKLGEKLFF
clone_size: .; d_call: .; v_call: TRBV30; j_call: TRBJ2-1; cdr3_nt: TGTGCCTGGAGTGTTGGTACGGGAGAGCCTAAGCAGTTCTTC; cdr3_aa: CAWSVGTGEPKQFF
clone_size: .; d_call: TRBD1; v_call: TRBV7-8; j_call: TRBJ2-2; cdr3_nt: TGTGCCATCCAGCCTGGGACAGGGAACACCGGGGAGCTGTTTTTT; cdr3_aa: CAIQPGTGNTGELFF
clone_size: .; d_call: .; v_call: TRBV19; j_call: TRBJ1-5; cdr3_nt: TGTGCCAGTAGTATTACTCCCGTTAGCAATCAGCCCCAGCATTTT; cdr3_aa: CASSITPVSNQPQHF
clone_size: .; d_call: .; v_call: TRBV10-3; j_call: TRBJ2-2; cdr3_nt: TGTGCCATCAGTGAGTCGAGTAGCTGGTTGGTTGGCATCGGGGAGCTGTTTTTT; cdr3_aa: CAISESSSWLVGIGELFF
clone_size: .; d_call: .; v_call: TRBV7-2; j_call: TRBJ1-5; cdr3_nt: TGTGCCAGCGGTCCCGGGGTCTGGGGCAATCAGCCCCAGCATTTT; cdr3_aa: CASGPGVWGNQPQHF
clone_size: once; d_call: TRBD1; v_call: TRBV6-6; j_call: TRBJ2-1; cdr3_nt: TGTGCCAGCAGTGACAGGGGACACGAGCAGTTCTTC; cdr3_aa: CASSDRGHEQFF
clone_size: .; d_call: .; v_call: TRBV28; j_call: TRBJ1-1; cdr3_nt: TGTGCCAGCACGGACGGGATGAACACTGAAGCTTTCTTT; cdr3_aa: CASTDGMNTEAFF
clone_size: .; d_call: .; v_call: TRBV30; j_call: TRBJ1-4; cdr3_nt: TGTGCCTGGAGTGTAGGTGGCAGGGCTAATGAAAAACTGTTTTTT; cdr3_aa: CAWSVGGRANEKLFF
clone_size: .; d_call: TRBD2; v_call: TRBV7-9; j_call: TRBJ2-2; cdr3_nt: TGTGCCAGCAGCCTTCTAGCGGGAGCGAACACCGGGGAGCTGTTTTTT; cdr3_aa: CASSLLAGANTGELFF
clone_size: .; d_call: TRBD2; v_call: TRBV5-1; j_call: TRBJ2-2; cdr3_nt: TGCGCCAGCACCCTAGCGGGAGAGCGGACCGGGGAGCTGTTTTTT; cdr3_aa: CASTLAGERTGELFF
clone_size: .; d_call: TRBD1; v_call: TRBV27; j_call: TRBJ2-7; cdr3_nt: TGTGCCAGCAGTCTGACAGGGGGGAACTACGAGCAGTACTTC; cdr3_aa: CASSLTGGNYEQYF
clone_size: .; d_call: .; v_call: TRBV5-4; j_call: TRBJ2-1; cdr3_nt: TGTGCCAGCAGCACCGGAGGTGGGACCTCCTACAATGAGCAGTTCTTC; cdr3_aa: CASSTGGGTSYNEQFF
clone_size: .; d_call: TRBD2; v_call: TRBV9; j_call: TRBJ2-3; cdr3_nt: TGTGCCAGCAGCCTCGCGGGAGTAGCGGGCACAGATACGCAGTATTTT; cdr3_aa: CASSLAGVAGTDTQYF
clone_size: .; d_call: .; v_call: TRBV28; j_call: TRBJ1-4; cdr3_nt: TGTGCCAGTACTGGGGGGGCTGGGGAAAAACTGTTTTTT; cdr3_aa: CASTGGAGEKLFF
clone_size: .; d_call: .; v_call: TRBV7-9; j_call: TRBJ1-2; cdr3_nt: TGTGCCAGCAGCTTAGGGGGGGCGGACGCAACTAACTATGGCTACACCTTC; cdr3_aa: CASSLGGADATNYGYTF
clone_size: .; d_call: TRBD1; v_call: TRBV5-1; j_call: TRBJ2-7; cdr3_nt: TGCGCCAGCAGTCTCTCGGGACAGGTCTACGAGCAGTACTTC; cdr3_aa: CASSLSGQVYEQYF
clone_size: .; d_call: .; v_call: TRBV11-2; j_call: TRBJ1-1; cdr3_nt: TGTGCCAGCAGCTTTCAGAAGGGGAACACTGAAGCTTTCTTT; cdr3_aa: CASSFQKGNTEAFF
clone_size: .; d_call: .; v_call: TRBV25-1; j_call: TRBJ2-7; cdr3_nt: TGTGCCAGCAGTGAATACAGGGGCTACGAGCAGTACTTC; cdr3_aa: CASSEYRGYEQYF
clone_size: .; d_call: .; v_call: TRBV6-1; j_call: TRBJ2-7; cdr3_nt: TGTGCCAGCAGTGCCGGACACTTCGGGGCTTTGCCCTACGAGCAGTACTTC; cdr3_aa: CASSAGHFGALPYEQYF
clone_size: .; d_call: .; v_call: TRBV30; j_call: TRBJ2-7; cdr3_nt: TGTGCCTGGAGTGTAAACGGCTACGAGCAGTACTTC; cdr3_aa: CAWSVNGYEQYF
clone_size: few; d_call: .; v_call: TRBV10-3; j_call: TRBJ2-3; cdr3_nt: TGTGCCATCAAAGGAGGAGATACGCAGTATTTT; cdr3_aa: CAIKGGDTQYF